One and the same sample provided the 25 T cell receptor beta chains below, sequenced in a study of blood T cell repertoires in COVID-19. The protocol was immunoSEQ multiplex PCR, while the TCRdb copy is restricted to in-frame clones and leaves out a portion. The table has 200,000 to 250,000 clones, roughly 79% seen once; the top ten hold 7.5%. Sequencing was carried out using peripheral blood. These receptors came from a woman of 80 years or more with COVID-19, enrolled during active disease.

The chain employs TRBV6-2 or TRBV6-3 and TRBJ2-7, with D perhaps matching TRBD2 (6 bases). Per the germline V gene, CDR1 is MNHEY and CDR2 is SVGEGT. The CDR3 runs to 20 residues. V was trimmed by 0 bases and J by 0 bases, leaving 24 bases between them. Here the CDR3 DNA reads TGTGCCAGCAGTTACTCGGGGGGAGCCCGGCTAGCGCTGTCCTCCTACGAGCAGTACTTC. It is translated as CASSYSGGARLALSSYEQYF.

The chain has TRBV11-2 and TRBJ2-7; TRBD2 agrees at 15 bases. Unmatched junction bases numbered 12, after V lost 2 bases and J lost 13 bases. Germline V gives CDR1 SGHAT, CDR2 FQNNGV. This CDR3 region has 16 residues. The CDR3 DNA reads as TGTGCCAGCAGCTTATCTGGACTAGCGGGAGGGCCGAATTTTTACTTC. It translates to CASSLSGLAGGPNFYF.

The CDR3 DNA sequence: TGTGCCAGTAGTCCCAGGGGGAGGAACACTGAAGCTTTCTTT. Residues: CASSPRGRNTEAFF. V and J are TRBV19 and TRBJ1-1; 7 bases agree with TRBD1. With 5 bases clipped from V and 1 base from J, the junction kept 4 bases outside the gene matches. The CDR3 covers 14 residues. Looked up from germline, CDR1 is LNHDA and CDR2 is SQIVND (reference sequence).

There are a few counts of this clone. Other DNA sequences within the sample encode an identical CDR3. The V and J genes are TRBV11-3 and TRBJ1-1, with D uncertain. This CDR3 contains 12 residues. Per germline, CDR1 SGHNT and CDR2 YENEEA. Deletions cut 0 bases from V and 7 bases from J, with 6 bases between. The CDR3: CASSLEGGEAFF. CDR3 coding DNA: TGTGCCAGCAGCTTAGAGGGAGGTGAAGCTTTCTTT.

V and J are TRBV6-1 and TRBJ1-1; D may be TRBD1 (6 bases). The CDR3 extends over 15 amino acids. Trimming took 3 bases from V and 1 from J, leaving 12 bases between them. Looked up from germline, CDR1 is MNHNS and CDR2 is SASEGT. CDR3 amino acids: CASSDGRGTNTEAFF. DNA for the CDR3: TGTGCCAGCAGTGATGGGAGGGGGACGAACACTGAAGCTTTCTTT.

The V gene is TRBV9, the J gene TRBJ2-3, with a possible D match to TRBD2 (7 bases). V lost 0 bases, J lost 4 bases, and 18 bases lay in between. Germline V gives CDR1 SGDLS, CDR2 YYNGEE. The CDR3 has 17 amino acids. For the CDR3, the DNA is TGTGCCAGCAGCGTAGTCGCGACGGGGGGCGTCGCAGATACGCAGTATTTT. Translation: CASSVVATGGVADTQYF.

This sequence joins TRBV27 and TRBJ1-2; tentative D call: TRBD1 (5 bases). There are 16 residues in the CDR3. The ends were cut back, 2 bases at V and 4 bases at J, with 17 bases in the middle. CDR1 MNHEY and CDR2 SMNVEV come from the germline V gene (reference sequence). The CDR3 nucleotides read TGTGCCAGCAGTTTACTGGGGCCGGGCAGTACCTATGGCTACACCTTC. Amino acid sequence: CASSLLGPGSTYGYTF.

The rearrangement joins TRBV5-1 to TRBJ1-1; tentatively, D is TRBD1 (5 bases). CDR3 length: 15 amino acids. Germline V gene lookup returns CDR1 SGHRS and CDR2 YFSETQ. The V gene lost 0 bases and the J gene lost 0 bases, with 9 bases spanning the gap. The CDR3 DNA follows: TGCGCCAGCAGCTTGGCGCGGACATTGAACACTGAAGCTTTCTTT. Amino acid sequence: CASSLARTLNTEAFF.

This chain uses TRBV4-1 with TRBJ1-6; no firm D call. Germline assignment: CDR1 MGHRA and CDR2 YSYEKL. The CDR3 contains 16 residues. With 0 bases removed from V and 8 bases from J, the gap between germline ends came to 14 bases. This CDR3 is CASSQEAHLEDSPLHF. CDR3 in DNA: TGCGCCAGCAGCCAAGAAGCGCACCTCGAGGATTCACCCCTCCACTTT.

The chain joins TRBV30 to TRBJ2-7, with 7 bases lining up with TRBD2. CDR3 length: 15 amino acids. From germline, CDR1 is GTSNPN and CDR2 SVGIG (reference sequence). V dropped 0 bases and J dropped 6; count of bases not matched to a gene: 11. CDR3 DNA: TGTGCCTGGAGTGTTTATAGCGGGCCCGGCGGCGAGCAGTACTTC. Translation gives CAWSVYSGPGGEQYF.

The chain uses TRBV7-2 and TRBJ2-1; possible D gene TRBD2, 5 bases. The V end was cut by 3 bases, the J end by 10 bases, with 10 bases between. The CDR3 contains 12 residues. CDR1 SGHTA and CDR2 FQGNSA come from the germline V gene. The CDR3 spells CASSFQASEQFF. The DNA of the CDR3 is TGTGCCAGCAGCTTTCAGGCTAGCGAGCAGTTCTTC.

V usage is TRBV11-3 and J usage is TRBJ1-6, with D hard to call. V was clipped by 0 bases and J by 3 bases, with 3 bases between them. This CDR3 contains 14 residues. Germline CDR1 reads SGHNT; CDR2 reads YENEEA. The CDR3 nucleotides read TGTGCCAGCAGCTTAGACAGCTATAATTCACCCCTCCACTTT. This gives the protein CASSLDSYNSPLHF.

DNA for the CDR3: TGTGCCAGCAGCTTTCAAGCGGGAGGGTTAGATACGCAGTATTTT. Protein: CASSFQAGGLDTQYF. The rearrangement uses TRBV7-3 and TRBJ2-3; 10 bases are shared with TRBD2. V gave up 3 bases and J gave up 5 bases; unmatched junction bases: 5. The germline V gene encodes CDR1 SGHTA and CDR2 FQGTGA. This CDR3 is built from 15 residues.

The rearrangement uses TRBV7-2 and TRBJ2-7, with D tentatively TRBD1 (6 bases). CDR3 length equals 15 residues. The germline V and J ends were trimmed by 3 bases and 3 bases, with 15 bases remaining between them. Germline V lookup: CDR1 SGHTA, CDR2 FQGNSA. In DNA, the CDR3 is TGTGCCAGCAGCTTTGCTGGGACATCCATCTACGAGCAGTACTTC. Its translation is CASSFAGTSIYEQYF.

CDR3 sequence: CSVEDTSGGVYGYTF. The CDR3 nucleotides read TGCAGCGTTGAAGATACCTCAGGGGGCGTTTATGGCTACACCTTC. The chain couples TRBV29-1 to TRBJ1-2; 8 positions match TRBD1. Germline lookup yields CDR1 SQVTM and CDR2 ANQGSEA. This CDR3 is built from 15 residues. V lost 0 bases and J lost 5; bases outside the gene matches: 8.

This sequence joins TRBV18 and TRBJ1-4; D unclear. The CDR3 loop spans 14 amino acids. Trimming pared 0 bases from V and 3 bases from J, leaving 5 bases between. Germline V gene data show CDR1 as KGHSH and CDR2 as LQKENI. In nucleotides, the CDR3 is TGTGCCAGCTCACCACCACCAGCTAATGAAAAACTGTTTTTT. It translates to CASSPPPANEKLFF.

This clone was recorded a few times. The rearrangement uses TRBV9 and TRBJ1-1; maybe TRBD1 (6 bases). This CDR3 has 15 residues. Trimming pared 3 bases from V and 4 bases from J, leaving 16 bases between. Germline lookup yields CDR1 SGDLS and CDR2 YYNGEE. The CDR3 loop reads CASSDYRVSGTEAFF. Here the CDR3 DNA reads TGTGCCAGCAGCGACTACAGGGTTTCGGGCACTGAAGCTTTCTTT. The full variable domain, rest sourced from reference TRBV9 and TRBJ1-1, is DSGVTQTPKHLITATGQRVTLRCSPRSGDLSVYWYQQSLDQGLQFLIQYYNGEERAKGNILERFSAQQFPDLHSELNLSSLELGDSALYFCASSDYRVSGTEAFFGQGTRLTVV.

J is TRBJ2-5 and V is TRBV7-9, with TRBD2 matching over 10 bases. Per germline, CDR1 SEHNR and CDR2 FQNEAQ (reference sequence). CDR3 length: 16 residues. J was trimmed by 6 bases and V by 5 bases; bases with no gene match: 12. This chain's CDR3 is CASSPPSSGGRKTQYF. The CDR3 DNA reads as TGTGCCAGCAGCCCGCCGTCTAGCGGGGGTAGGAAGACCCAGTACTTC.

The rearrangement links TRBV28 to TRBJ2-7, with 9 bases matching TRBD2. With 1 base clipped from V and 1 base from J, the junction kept 2 bases outside the gene matches. The CDR3 has 15 residues. Per germline, CDR1 MDHEN and CDR2 SYDVKM. CDR3: CASSLFAGGSYEQYF. The CDR3 DNA reads TGTGCCAGCAGTTTATTCGCGGGAGGGTCCTACGAGCAGTACTTC.

The V and J genes are TRBV18 and TRBJ1-1; D is undetermined. Trimming took 4 bases from V and 2 from J, leaving 8 bases between them. The V gene's germline CDR1 is KGHSH and CDR2 LQKENI. The CDR3 totals 13 residues. Here the CDR3 reads CASSLSTNTEAFF. The CDR3 DNA follows: TGTGCCAGCTCACTCTCGACTAACACTGAAGCTTTCTTT.

The genes are TRBV27 and TRBJ2-2; tentative D call: TRBD1 (5 bases). Germline assignment: CDR1 MNHEY and CDR2 SMNVEV (reference sequence). Deletions cut 9 bases from V and 6 bases from J, with 17 bases between. The CDR3 runs 14 residues. CDR3 loop: CASQGSRRSGELFF. The CDR3 DNA is TGTGCCAGTCAGGGCTCACGCCGCTCCGGGGAGCTGTTTTTT.

V and J are TRBV29-1 and TRBJ2-7; 9 bases are a match to TRBD1. CDR1 is SQVTM, CDR2 ANQGSEA, per germline. There are 12 residues in the CDR3. V was pared by 5 bases and J by 3 bases, with 2 bases of the junction left unmatched. Written as DNA, the CDR3 is TGCAGCGTTACGACAGGGGGCTACGAGCAGTACTTC. Translating it yields CSVTTGGYEQYF.

This chain joins TRBV3-1 (or the pseudogene TRBV3-2) and TRBJ2-2, with 8 positions matching TRBD1. J lost 8 bases, V lost 1 base, and 9 bases had no gene match. This CDR3 comprises 16 residues. Germline V gene data show CDR1 as LGHDT and CDR2 as YNNKEL (reference sequence). CDR3 in DNA: TGTGCCAGCAGCCAAGTTCGGACAGGGATTTTAGGGGAGCTGTTTTTT. The encoded protein is CASSQVRTGILGELFF.

The rearrangement links TRBV5-1 to TRBJ1-1; TRBD1 aligns across 8 bases. Per the germline V gene, CDR1 is SGHRS and CDR2 is YFSETQ. The length of the CDR3 is 14 residues. Germline trimming cut 3 bases from V and 5 bases from J; bases unmatched to any gene: 6. CDR3 protein: CASSSGQGWTEAFF. CDR3 bases: TGCGCCAGCAGCTCCGGACAGGGTTGGACTGAAGCTTTCTTT.

This CDR3 reads CASSQASGVYTGELFF. The CDR3 coding sequence is TGTGCCAGCAGCCAAGCTAGCGGGGTTTACACCGGGGAGCTGTTTTTT. The V call is TRBV14, the J call TRBJ2-2; 9 bases align to TRBD2. The CDR3 runs to 16 residues. The ends lost 1 base at V and 3 bases at J; junction bases unmatched: 3. Germline CDR1 reads SGHDN; CDR2 reads FVKESK.